This is a list of T cell receptor beta chains from one sample in a study of cytomegalovirus exposure and HLA in healthy donors. Sequenced by immunoSEQ multiplex PCR; TCRdb stores in-frame clones only, minus some. Of 99,000 or so clones in the sample, around 75% are singletons; the top ten hold about 2.2%. Sequenced input: PBMCs. These receptors came from a man aged 25-45 years in good health and CMV-seronegative. CDR3s include the opening cysteine and the closing phenylalanine or tryptophan. The order of the fields is D gene, V gene, CDR3 protein. D genes are given only for firm matches.

D gene: -
V gene: TRBV5-4
CDR3 protein: CASSRGGDTGELFF

D gene: -
V gene: TRBV9
CDR3 protein: CASSVSGQANQPQHF

D gene: TRBD1
V gene: TRBV10-1
CDR3 protein: CASSAGTGADTQYF

D gene: TRBD1
V gene: TRBV28
CDR3 protein: CASSFGLRGQGEFDYGYTF

D gene: -
V gene: TRBV2
CDR3 protein: CASTWTTGMNTEAFF

D gene: TRBD1
V gene: TRBV7-2
CDR3 protein: CASSPLEGTGAPYEQYF

D gene: -
V gene: TRBV5-6
CDR3 protein: CASSLRGIAYEQSF

D gene: TRBD1
V gene: TRBV2
CDR3 protein: CASSYVDRLNYGYTF

D gene: -
V gene: TRBV25-1
CDR3 protein: CASRETGTNTGELFF

D gene: -
V gene: TRBV27
CDR3 protein: CASRGTSYNSPLHF

D gene: TRBD2
V gene: TRBV15
CDR3 protein: CATSKGGLAGVREQFF

D gene: TRBD2
V gene: TRBV9
CDR3 protein: CASSVRGLAGSTDTQYF

D gene: -
V gene: TRBV10-3
CDR3 protein: CAISQTGNTEAFF

D gene: -
V gene: TRBV28
CDR3 protein: CASSLFSTGELFF

D gene: TRBD2
V gene: TRBV19
CDR3 protein: CASSIDSLEAGANTGELFF

D gene: -
V gene: TRBV6-1
CDR3 protein: CAGGAQGLNEQFF

D gene: -
V gene: TRBV7-9
CDR3 protein: CASSPGFAYGYTF

D gene: -
V gene: TRBV7-9
CDR3 protein: CASSQEAGNEQYF

D gene: TRBD1
V gene: TRBV6-1
CDR3 protein: CASSEGTGRHTEAFF

D gene: -
V gene: TRBV7-9
CDR3 protein: CASSPDRRYGRDGYTF

D gene: -
V gene: TRBV25-1
CDR3 protein: CASSGRGRSGYTF

D gene: -
V gene: TRBV5-6
CDR3 protein: CASSLKVASNTEAFF

D gene: TRBD2
V gene: TRBV28
CDR3 protein: CASSTEPTSGRIRETQYF

D gene: TRBD1
V gene: TRBV4-1
CDR3 protein: CASSFADRDLTEAFF

D gene: -
V gene: TRBV29-1
CDR3 protein: CSVGGISTSGANVLTF

D gene: -
V gene: TRBV1
CDR3 protein: CTSPRTSGRLNTGELFF

D gene: -
V gene: TRBV7-3
CDR3 protein: CASSLGPTAADTQYF

D gene: -
V gene: TRBV2
CDR3 protein: CASSERRAKNIQYF

D gene: -
V gene: TRBV5-1
CDR3 protein: CASREGTEAFF

D gene: -
V gene: TRBV13
CDR3 protein: CASSALGSQTGANVLTF

D gene: -
V gene: TRBV7-8
CDR3 protein: CASSLGPGTPLHF

D gene: TRBD1
V gene: TRBV2
CDR3 protein: CASRRGQSSGNTIYF

D gene: -
V gene: TRBV6-5
CDR3 protein: CASSYSRRAELFF

D gene: -
V gene: TRBV9
CDR3 protein: CASSAYGAGSNTEAFF

D gene: -
V gene: TRBV4-1
CDR3 protein: CASSQEEGAETGELFF

D gene: TRBD2
V gene: TRBV9
CDR3 protein: CASSVEGTSGSGNEQFF

D gene: -
V gene: TRBV19
CDR3 protein: CASSTGVRETQYF

D gene: TRBD1
V gene: TRBV28
CDR3 protein: CASSRAGMGTGSYEQYF

D gene: -
V gene: TRBV6-5
CDR3 protein: CASSPFVGGYGYTF

D gene: TRBD2
V gene: TRBV2
CDR3 protein: CASSPLAASGTDTQYF

D gene: -
V gene: TRBV5-1
CDR3 protein: CASSLRAGASDEQFF

D gene: TRBD1
V gene: TRBV15
CDR3 protein: CATDDRGRVYNEQFF

D gene: -
V gene: TRBV6-5
CDR3 protein: CASSPKFNTGELFF

D gene: TRBD2
V gene: TRBV2
CDR3 protein: CASSETAGGAGELFF

D gene: -
V gene: TRBV19
CDR3 protein: CASSITTSNQPQHF

D gene: -
V gene: TRBV11-2
CDR3 protein: CASSPNTPGHRYF

D gene: -
V gene: TRBV21-1
CDR3 protein: CASSKWGQLNTEAFF

D gene: TRBD1
V gene: TRBV28
CDR3 protein: CASSPGQAGNTIYF

D gene: TRBD1
V gene: TRBV5-1
CDR3 protein: CASSLGTGLSEAFF

D gene: -
V gene: TRBV6-6
CDR3 protein: CASTSGGTIYF

D gene: TRBD1
V gene: TRBV7-8
CDR3 protein: CASSLALDRVYGYTF

D gene: TRBD1
V gene: TRBV7-2
CDR3 protein: CASSLGVQGARQPQHF

D gene: TRBD2
V gene: TRBV28
CDR3 protein: CASSLWTSGRNEQFF